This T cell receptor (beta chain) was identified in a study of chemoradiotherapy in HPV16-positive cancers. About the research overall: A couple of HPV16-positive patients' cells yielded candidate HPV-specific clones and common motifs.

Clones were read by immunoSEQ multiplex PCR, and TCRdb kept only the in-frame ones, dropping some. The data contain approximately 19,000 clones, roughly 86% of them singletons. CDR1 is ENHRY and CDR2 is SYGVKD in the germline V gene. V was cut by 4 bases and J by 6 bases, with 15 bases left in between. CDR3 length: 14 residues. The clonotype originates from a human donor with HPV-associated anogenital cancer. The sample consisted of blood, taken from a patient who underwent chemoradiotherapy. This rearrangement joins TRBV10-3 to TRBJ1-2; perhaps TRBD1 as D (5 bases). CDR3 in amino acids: CAISGLETADGYTF. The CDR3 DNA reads TGTGCCATCAGTGGGCTAGAGACAGCGGATGGCTACACCTTC.